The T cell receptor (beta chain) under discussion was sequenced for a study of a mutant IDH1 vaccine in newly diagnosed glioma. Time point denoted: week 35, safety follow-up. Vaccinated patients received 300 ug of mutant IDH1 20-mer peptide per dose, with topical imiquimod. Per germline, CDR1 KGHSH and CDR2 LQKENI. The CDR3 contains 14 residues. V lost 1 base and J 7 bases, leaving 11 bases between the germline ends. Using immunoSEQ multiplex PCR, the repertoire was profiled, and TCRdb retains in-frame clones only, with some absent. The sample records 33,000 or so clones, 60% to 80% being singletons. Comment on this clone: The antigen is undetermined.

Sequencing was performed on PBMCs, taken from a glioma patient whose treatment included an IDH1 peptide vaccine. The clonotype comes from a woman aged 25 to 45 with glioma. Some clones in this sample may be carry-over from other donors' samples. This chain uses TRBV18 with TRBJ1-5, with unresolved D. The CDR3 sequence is CASSPQSVEQPQHF. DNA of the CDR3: TGTGCCAGCTCACCACAGTCGGTAGAGCAGCCCCAGCATTTT.